This note documents a single T cell receptor (beta chain) sequence. Method: immunoSEQ multiplex PCR; TCRdb's copy keeps in-frame clones and lacks some. The sample consists of 150,000 to 200,000 clones, around nine tenths of them appearing once. The sample originates from a study of cytomegalovirus exposure and HLA in healthy donors. The CDR3 is made up of 16 amino acids. CDR1 is LNHDA, CDR2 SQIVND, per germline (reference sequence). Trimming pared 3 bases from V and 0 bases from J, leaving 13 bases between. Input material: PBMCs. This chain connects TRBV19 to TRBJ2-3, with a tentative D call TRBD1 (6 bases). The receptor was isolated from a woman aged 30 to 39 in good health and CMV-seronegative. The CDR3 is CASSISWDTSTDTQYF. The CDR3 DNA sequence: TGTGCCAGTAGTATTTCGTGGGACACTAGCACAGATACGCAGTATTTT.